This T cell receptor (beta chain) was documented in a study of cytomegalovirus exposure and HLA in healthy donors. Study results and caveats: Some TCR beta chains (approximately 180 of them) were listed as cytomegalovirus-associated.

CDR1 is SGHDT and CDR2 is YYEEEE in the germline V gene. This CDR3 has 15 residues. The ends were cut back, 0 bases at V and 5 bases at J, with 13 bases in the middle. To note about this clone: Its matching antigen is unknown. Other DNA sequences of this sample code for an identical CDR3.

The PCR made use of 60 Vbeta and 13 Jbeta primers. Repertoires were generated with immunoSEQ multiplex PCR, while TCRdb's copy carries only in-frame clones and drops some. Seen here are approximately 150,000 clones, 77% observed once, and the top ten hold 0.8% to 0.95%. The receptor was derived from a woman aged 60-75 years in good health and CMV-seronegative. The chain is built from TRBV5-6 and TRBJ2-3; D may be TRBD2 (7 bases). The sequencing input was PBMCs. The CDR3 spells CASSLVGGRGDTQYF. Here the CDR3 DNA reads TGTGCCAGCAGCTTGGTCGGGGGGCGCGGAGATACGCAGTATTTT.